This T cell receptor beta chain comes out of a study of blood T cell repertoires in COVID-19. Study summary: Italy, Spain and the United States were the sources of the convalescent and acute COVID-19 samples. T cells, B-cell-depleted T cells, or PBMCs provided the cDNA or gDNA that served as material.

The table came from immunoSEQ multiplex PCR; TCRdb's copy has only in-frame clones and leaves some out. Here the sample spans about 50,000 clones, approximately 88% being singletons. The CDR3 extends over 14 amino acids. With 3 bases clipped from V and 6 bases from J, the junction kept 4 bases outside the gene matches. Germline V lookup: CDR1 SGHVS, CDR2 FQNEAQ. The chain links TRBV7-8 to TRBJ2-7; the match to TRBD1 covers 11 bases. The TCR originated in a human donor in a cohort sampled during active COVID-19. Sequenced input: peripheral blood. CDR3 in amino acids: CASSLLGQGGEQYF. CDR3 DNA sequence: TGTGCCAGCAGCTTGCTGGGACAGGGGGGCGAGCAGTACTTC.